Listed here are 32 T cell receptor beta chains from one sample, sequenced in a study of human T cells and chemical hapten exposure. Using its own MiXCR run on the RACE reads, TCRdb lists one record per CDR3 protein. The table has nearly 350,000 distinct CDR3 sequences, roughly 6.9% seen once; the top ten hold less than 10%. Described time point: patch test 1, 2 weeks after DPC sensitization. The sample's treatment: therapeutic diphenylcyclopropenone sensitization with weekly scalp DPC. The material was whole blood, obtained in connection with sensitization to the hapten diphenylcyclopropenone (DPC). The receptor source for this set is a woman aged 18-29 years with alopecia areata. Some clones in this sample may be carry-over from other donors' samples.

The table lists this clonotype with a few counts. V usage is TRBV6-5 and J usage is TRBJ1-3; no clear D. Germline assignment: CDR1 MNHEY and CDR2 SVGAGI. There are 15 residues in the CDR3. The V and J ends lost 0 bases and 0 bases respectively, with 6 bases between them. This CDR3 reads CASSYSSFSGNTIYF. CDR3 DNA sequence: TGTGCCAGCAGTTACTCGTCATTCTCTGGAAACACCATATATTTT.

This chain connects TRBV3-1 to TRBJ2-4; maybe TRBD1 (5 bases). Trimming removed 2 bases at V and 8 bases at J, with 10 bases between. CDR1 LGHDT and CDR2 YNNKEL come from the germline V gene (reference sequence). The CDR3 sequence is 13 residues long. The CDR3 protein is CASSQQGKHIQYF. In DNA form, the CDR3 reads TGTGCCAGCAGCCAACAGGGTAAACACATTCAGTACTTC.

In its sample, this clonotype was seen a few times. CDR3 sequence: CASRIPGGVGKTQYF. CDR3 DNA: TGTGCCAGCAGGATACCCGGGGGAGTTGGAAAGACCCAGTACTTC. J is TRBJ2-5 and V is TRBV25-1; a weak D match, TRBD2 (6 bases). The V gene lost 6 bases and the J gene lost 6 bases, with 20 bases spanning the gap. Looked up from germline, CDR1 is MGHDK and CDR2 is SYGVNS. The CDR3 is 15 residues long. The full variable domain, rest sourced from reference TRBV25-1 and TRBJ2-5, is EADIYQTPRYLVIGTGKKITLECSQTMGHDKMYWYQQDPGMELHLIHYSYGVNSTEKGDLSSESTVSRIRTEHFPLTLESARPSHTSQYLCASRIPGGVGKTQYFGPGTRLLVL.

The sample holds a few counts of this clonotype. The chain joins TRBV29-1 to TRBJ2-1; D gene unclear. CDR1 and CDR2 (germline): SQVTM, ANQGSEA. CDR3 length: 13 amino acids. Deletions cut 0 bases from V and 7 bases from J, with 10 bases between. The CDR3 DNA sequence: TGCAGCGTTGAAGAGACTCGCGATAATGAGCAGTTCTTC. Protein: CSVEETRDNEQFF.

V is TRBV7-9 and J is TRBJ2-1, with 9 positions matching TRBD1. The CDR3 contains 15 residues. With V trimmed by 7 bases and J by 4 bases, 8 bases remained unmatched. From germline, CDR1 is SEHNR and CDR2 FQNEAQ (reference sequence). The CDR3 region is CASTLKDRGYNEQFF. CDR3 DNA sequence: TGTGCCAGCACCCTGAAGGACAGGGGATACAATGAGCAGTTCTTC.

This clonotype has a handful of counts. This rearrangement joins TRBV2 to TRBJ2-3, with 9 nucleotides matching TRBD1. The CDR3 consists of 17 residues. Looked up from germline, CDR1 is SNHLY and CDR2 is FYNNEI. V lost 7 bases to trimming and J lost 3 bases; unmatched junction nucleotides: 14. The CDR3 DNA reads TGTGCCAGCACCGGCGGGGGAAACAGGGGGCCAACAGATACGCAGTATTTT. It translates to CASTGGGNRGPTDTQYF.

CDR3 loop: CASSPSRLETQYF. The CDR3 DNA follows: TGTGCCAGCAGCCCTTCGCGGTTAGAGACCCAGTACTTC. The chain carries TRBV16 and TRBJ2-5; D call uncertain. The germline gives CDR1 KGHSY, CDR2 FQNENV. V lost 4 bases and J 4 bases, leaving 10 bases between the germline ends. The CDR3 sequence is 13 residues long.

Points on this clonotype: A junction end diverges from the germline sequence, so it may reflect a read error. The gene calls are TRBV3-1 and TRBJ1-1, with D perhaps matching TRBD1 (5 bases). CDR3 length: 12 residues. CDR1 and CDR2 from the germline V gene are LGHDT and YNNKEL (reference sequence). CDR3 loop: CSARGWNTEAFF. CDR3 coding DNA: TGCTCAGCAAGGGGCTGGAACACTGAAGCTTTCTTT.

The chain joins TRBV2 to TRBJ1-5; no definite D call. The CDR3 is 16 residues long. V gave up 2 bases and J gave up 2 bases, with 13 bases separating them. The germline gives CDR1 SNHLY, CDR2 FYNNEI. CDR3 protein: CASSEPRPGGNQPQHF. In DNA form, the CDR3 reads TGTGCCAGCAGTGAACCCCGACCGGGAGGCAATCAGCCCCAGCATTTT.

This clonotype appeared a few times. The CDR3, as DNA: TGCGCCAGCAGTTCAGTCGGTCCCCACAATGAGCAGTTCTTC. Amino acid sequence: CASSSVGPHNEQFF. The chain carries TRBV5-1 and TRBJ2-1; D gene ambiguous. V lost 5 bases and J lost 5, with 14 bases in between. The CDR3 loop spans 14 amino acids. Germline assignment: CDR1 SGHRS and CDR2 YFSETQ.

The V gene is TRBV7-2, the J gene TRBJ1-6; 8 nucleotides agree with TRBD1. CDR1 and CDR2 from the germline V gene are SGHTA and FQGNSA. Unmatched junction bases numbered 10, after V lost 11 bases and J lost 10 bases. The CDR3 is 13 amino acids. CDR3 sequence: CARLDRGGSPLHF. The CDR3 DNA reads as TGTGCCCGCCTAGACAGGGGAGGATCACCCCTCCACTTT.

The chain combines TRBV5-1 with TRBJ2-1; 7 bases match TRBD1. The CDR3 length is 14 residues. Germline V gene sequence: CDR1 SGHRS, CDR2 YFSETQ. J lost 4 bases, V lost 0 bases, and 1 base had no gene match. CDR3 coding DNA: TGCGCCAGCAGCTTGGAGGGACAGTACAATGAGCAGTTCTTC. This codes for CASSLEGQYNEQFF.

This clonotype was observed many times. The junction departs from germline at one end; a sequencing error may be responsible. CDR3 DNA: TGCGCCAGCAAGACTAGCAAAGATACGCAGTATTTT. It encodes CASKTSKDTQYF. J is TRBJ2-3 and V is TRBV5-1; TRBD2 agrees at 7 bases. Germline V gene sequence: CDR1 SGHRS, CDR2 YFSETQ. There are 12 residues in the CDR3. Combining the CDR3 with reference TRBV5-1 and TRBJ2-3 gives the whole variable domain KAGVTQTPRYLIKTRGQQVTLSCSPISGHRSVSWYQQTPGQGLQFLFEYFSETQRNKGNFPGRFSGRQFSNSRSEMNVSTLELGDSALYLCASKTSKDTQYFGPGTRLTVL.

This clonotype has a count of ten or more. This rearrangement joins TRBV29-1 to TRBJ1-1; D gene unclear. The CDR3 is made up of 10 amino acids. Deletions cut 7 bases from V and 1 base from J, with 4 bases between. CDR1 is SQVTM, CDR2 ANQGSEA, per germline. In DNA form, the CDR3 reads TGCAGCGGGTGGAACACTGAAGCTTTCTTT. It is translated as CSGWNTEAFF.

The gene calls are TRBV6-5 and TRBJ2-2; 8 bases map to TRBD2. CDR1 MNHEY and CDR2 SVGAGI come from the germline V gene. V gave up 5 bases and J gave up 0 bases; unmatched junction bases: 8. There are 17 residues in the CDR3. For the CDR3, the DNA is TGTGCCAGCAGTCGAAACCGACTAGCGACGAACACCGGGGAGCTGTTTTTT. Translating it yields CASSRNRLATNTGELFF.

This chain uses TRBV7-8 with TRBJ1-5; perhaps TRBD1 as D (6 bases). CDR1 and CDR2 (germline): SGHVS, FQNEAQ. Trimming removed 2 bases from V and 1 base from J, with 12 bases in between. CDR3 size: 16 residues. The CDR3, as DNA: TGTGCCAGCAGCTTATTTGCAGGGGAGAGCAATCAGCCCCAGCATTTT. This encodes CASSLFAGESNQPQHF. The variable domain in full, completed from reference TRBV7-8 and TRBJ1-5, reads GAGVSQSPRYKVAKRGQDVALRCDPISGHVSLFWYQQALGQGPEFLTYFQNEAQLDKSGLPSDRFFAERPEGSVSTLKIQRTQQEDSAVYLCASSLFAGESNQPQHFGDGTRLSIL.

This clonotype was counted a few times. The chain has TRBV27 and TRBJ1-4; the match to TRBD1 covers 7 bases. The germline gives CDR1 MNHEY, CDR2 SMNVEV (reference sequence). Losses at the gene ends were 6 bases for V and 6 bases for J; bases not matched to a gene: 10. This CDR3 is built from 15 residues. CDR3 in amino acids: CASRKHRGLDEKLFF. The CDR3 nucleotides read TGTGCCAGCAGAAAACACAGGGGATTAGATGAAAAACTGTTTTTT.

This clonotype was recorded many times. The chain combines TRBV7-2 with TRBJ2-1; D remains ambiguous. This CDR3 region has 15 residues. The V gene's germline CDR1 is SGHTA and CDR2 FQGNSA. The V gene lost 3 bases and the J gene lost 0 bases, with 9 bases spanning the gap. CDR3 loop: CASSFGRSSYNEQFF. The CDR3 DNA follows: TGTGCCAGCAGCTTTGGTCGGAGCTCCTACAATGAGCAGTTCTTC.

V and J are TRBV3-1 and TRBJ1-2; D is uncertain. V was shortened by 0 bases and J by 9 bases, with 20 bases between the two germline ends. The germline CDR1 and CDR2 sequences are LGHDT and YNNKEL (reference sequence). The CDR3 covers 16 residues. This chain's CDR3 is CASSQEASRGPGSYTF. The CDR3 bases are TGTGCCAGCAGCCAAGAGGCGTCGCGGGGTCCCGGAAGCTACACCTTC.

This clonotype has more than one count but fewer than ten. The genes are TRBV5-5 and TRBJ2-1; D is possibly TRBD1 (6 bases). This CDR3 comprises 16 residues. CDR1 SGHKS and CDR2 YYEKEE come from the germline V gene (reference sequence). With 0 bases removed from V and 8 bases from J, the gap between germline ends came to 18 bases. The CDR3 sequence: CASSLARQGYRDEQFF. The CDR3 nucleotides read TGTGCCAGCAGCTTGGCTAGGCAGGGGTACAGGGATGAGCAGTTCTTC.

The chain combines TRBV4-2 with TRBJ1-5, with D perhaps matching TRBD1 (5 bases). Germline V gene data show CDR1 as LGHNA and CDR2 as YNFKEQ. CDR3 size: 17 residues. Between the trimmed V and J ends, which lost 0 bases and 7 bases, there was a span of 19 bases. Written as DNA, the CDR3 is TGTGCCAGCAGCCAAGATCTTGGGGGTGCCGGTAGACAGCCCCAGCATTTT. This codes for CASSQDLGGAGRQPQHF.

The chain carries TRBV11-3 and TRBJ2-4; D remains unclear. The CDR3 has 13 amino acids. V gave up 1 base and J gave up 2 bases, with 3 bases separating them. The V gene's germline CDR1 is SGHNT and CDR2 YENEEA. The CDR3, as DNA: TGTGCCAGCAGCTTAGGTCCCAAAAACATTCAGTACTTC. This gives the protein CASSLGPKNIQYF.

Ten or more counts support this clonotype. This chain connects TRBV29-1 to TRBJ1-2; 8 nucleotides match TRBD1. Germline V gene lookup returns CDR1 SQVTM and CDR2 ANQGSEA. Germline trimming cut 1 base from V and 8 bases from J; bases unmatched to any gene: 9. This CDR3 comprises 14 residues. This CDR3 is CSVEVVTGVGGYTF. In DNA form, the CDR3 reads TGCAGCGTTGAAGTTGTGACAGGGGTGGGCGGCTACACCTTC.

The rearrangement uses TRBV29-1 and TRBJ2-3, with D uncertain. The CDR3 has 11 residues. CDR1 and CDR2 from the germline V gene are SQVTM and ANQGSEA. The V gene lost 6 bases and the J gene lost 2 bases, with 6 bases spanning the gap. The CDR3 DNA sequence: TGCAGCGTGCGGAACACAGATACGCAGTATTTT. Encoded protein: CSVRNTDTQYF.

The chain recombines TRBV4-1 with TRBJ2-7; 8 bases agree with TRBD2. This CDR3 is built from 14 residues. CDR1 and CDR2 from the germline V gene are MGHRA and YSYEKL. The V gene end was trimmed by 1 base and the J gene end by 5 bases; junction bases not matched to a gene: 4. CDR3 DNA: TGCGCCAGCAGCCAAGGGGCGGGGGGAAACGAGCAGTACTTC. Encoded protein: CASSQGAGGNEQYF.

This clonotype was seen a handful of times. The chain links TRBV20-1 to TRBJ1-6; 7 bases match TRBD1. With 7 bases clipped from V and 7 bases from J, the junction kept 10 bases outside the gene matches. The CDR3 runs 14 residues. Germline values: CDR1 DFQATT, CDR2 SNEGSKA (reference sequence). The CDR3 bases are TGCAGTGTTAAGCAGGGGGAGCGGAATTCACCCCTCCACTTT. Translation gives CSVKQGERNSPLHF.

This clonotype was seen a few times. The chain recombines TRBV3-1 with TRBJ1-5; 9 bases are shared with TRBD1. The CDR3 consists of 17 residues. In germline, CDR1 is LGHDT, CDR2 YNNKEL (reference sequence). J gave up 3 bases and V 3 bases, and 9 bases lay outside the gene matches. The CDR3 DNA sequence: TGTGCCAGCAGCCAGACGCGGACAGGGGCTCACAATCAGCCCCAGCATTTT. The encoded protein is CASSQTRTGAHNQPQHF.

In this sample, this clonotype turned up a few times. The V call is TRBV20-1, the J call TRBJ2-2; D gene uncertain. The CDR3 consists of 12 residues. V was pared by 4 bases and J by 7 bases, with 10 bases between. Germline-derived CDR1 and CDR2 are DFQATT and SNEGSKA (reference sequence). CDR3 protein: CSAILVGGELFF. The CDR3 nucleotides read TGCAGTGCTATTCTTGTGGGCGGGGAGCTGTTTTTT.

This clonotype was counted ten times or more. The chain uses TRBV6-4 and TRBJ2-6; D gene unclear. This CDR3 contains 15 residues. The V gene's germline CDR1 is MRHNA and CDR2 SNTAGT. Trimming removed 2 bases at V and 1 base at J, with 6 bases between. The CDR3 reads CASSDGLSGANVLTF. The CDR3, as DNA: TGTGCCAGCAGTGACGGGCTGTCTGGGGCCAACGTCCTGACTTTC.

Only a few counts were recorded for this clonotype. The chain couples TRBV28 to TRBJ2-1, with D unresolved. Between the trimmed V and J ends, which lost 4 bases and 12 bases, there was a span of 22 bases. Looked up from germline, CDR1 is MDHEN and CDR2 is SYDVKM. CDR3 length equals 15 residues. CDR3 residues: CASSSHPKTAVGQFF. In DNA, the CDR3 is TGTGCCAGCAGTTCACATCCGAAGACGGCCGTCGGGCAGTTCTTC. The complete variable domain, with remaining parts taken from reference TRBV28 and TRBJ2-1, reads DVKVTQSSRYLVKRTGEKVFLECVQDMDHENMFWYRQDPGLGLRLIYFSYDVKMKEKGDIPEGYSVSREKKERFSLILESASTNQTSMYLCASSSHPKTAVGQFFGPGTRLTVL.

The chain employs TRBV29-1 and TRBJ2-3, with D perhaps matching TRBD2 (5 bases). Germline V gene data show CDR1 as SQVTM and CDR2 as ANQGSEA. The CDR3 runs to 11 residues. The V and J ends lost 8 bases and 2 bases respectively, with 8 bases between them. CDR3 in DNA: TGCAGCCTCGGGAACACAGATACGCAGTATTTT. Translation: CSLGNTDTQYF.

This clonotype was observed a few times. CDR3 amino acids: CASSAGQANNPVAKNIQYF. In nucleotides, the CDR3 is TGTGCCAGCAGCGCGGGACAGGCTAACAATCCGGTAGCCAAAAACATTCAGTACTTC. V usage is TRBV7-8 and J usage is TRBJ2-4; the match to TRBD1 covers 8 bases. Trimming took 5 bases from V and 0 from J; bases not matched to a gene: 15. Germline CDR1 reads SGHVS; CDR2 reads FQNEAQ. This CDR3 is built from 19 residues.